This T cell receptor (beta chain) is from a study of cytomegalovirus exposure and HLA in healthy donors. Looking at the study overall: A later analysis reported the 90 to 150 validation repertoires used the same platform as the 550 to 700 first-cohort repertoires. Study-level findings and limits: The authors enumerated over 150 TCR beta chains as linked to cytomegalovirus. Within the 95 to 150 validation repertoires, first-cohort TCR clusters tended to co-occur, according to a later analysis.

About this clone: Its antigen remains unidentified.

This CDR3 is built from 12 residues. The germline CDR1 and CDR2 sequences are SGHTA and FQGTGA. The V gene lost 1 base and the J gene lost 6 bases, with 7 bases spanning the gap. Assay: immunoSEQ multiplex PCR; the TCRdb copy retains only in-frame clones and omits some. The sample yields 68,000 or so clones, over 80% seen once. The donors were members of the validation cohort comprising over 100 subjects, separate from the approximately 670-subject first cohort. The source material was PBMCs. The clonotype was recovered from a man between 18 and 29 years old in good health and CMV-seronegative. The J gene is TRBJ2-7, the V gene TRBV7-3, with a tentative D call TRBD2 (5 bases). The chain's CDR3 is CASSLNGGEQYF. CDR3 sequence (DNA): TGTGCCAGCAGCTTAAATGGAGGCGAGCAGTACTTC.